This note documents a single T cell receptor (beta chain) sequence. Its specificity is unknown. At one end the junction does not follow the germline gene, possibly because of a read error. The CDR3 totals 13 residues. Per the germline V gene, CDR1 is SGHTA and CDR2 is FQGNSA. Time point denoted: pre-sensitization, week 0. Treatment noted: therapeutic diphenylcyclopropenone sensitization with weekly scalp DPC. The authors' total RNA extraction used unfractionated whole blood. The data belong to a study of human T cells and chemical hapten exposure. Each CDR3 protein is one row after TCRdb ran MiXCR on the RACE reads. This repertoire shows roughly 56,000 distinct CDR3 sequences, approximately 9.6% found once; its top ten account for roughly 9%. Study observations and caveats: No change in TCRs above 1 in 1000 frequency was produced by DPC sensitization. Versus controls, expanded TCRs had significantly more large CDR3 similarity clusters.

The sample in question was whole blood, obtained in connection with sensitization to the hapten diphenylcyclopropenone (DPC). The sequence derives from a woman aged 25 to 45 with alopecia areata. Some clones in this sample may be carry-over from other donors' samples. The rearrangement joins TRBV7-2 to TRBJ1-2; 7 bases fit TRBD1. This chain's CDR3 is CASSGQASYGYNF. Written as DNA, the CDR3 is TGTGCCAGCAGCGGACAGGCTAGCTATGGCTACAACTTC.